Sequencing of this T cell receptor beta chain was carried out in a study of blood T cell repertoires in COVID-19. Study as a whole: Samples came from the United States, Italy and Spain, spanning acute and convalescent COVID-19.

Per the germline V gene, CDR1 is MDHEN and CDR2 is SYDVKM. The CDR3 loop spans 14 amino acids. V was clipped by 4 bases and J by 1 base, with 10 bases between them. Original handling: Amplified reference gene primers provided the basis for estimating nucleated cell counts. The protocol was immunoSEQ multiplex PCR, while the TCRdb copy is restricted to in-frame clones and leaves out a portion. For V, J and clone size, that table is used; D and trimming come from the DNA. The data show tens of thousands of clones, with just over 85% seen just once and 5% to 6.5% held by the top ten. Sequencing was performed on peripheral blood. This rearrangement joins TRBV28 to TRBJ1-2; no firm D call. The TCR originated in a woman aged 80 or older with active or convalescent COVID-19. In DNA, the CDR3 is TGTGCCAGCAGTTCGATACAGAGTAACTATGGCTACACCTTC. Translated: CASSSIQSNYGYTF.